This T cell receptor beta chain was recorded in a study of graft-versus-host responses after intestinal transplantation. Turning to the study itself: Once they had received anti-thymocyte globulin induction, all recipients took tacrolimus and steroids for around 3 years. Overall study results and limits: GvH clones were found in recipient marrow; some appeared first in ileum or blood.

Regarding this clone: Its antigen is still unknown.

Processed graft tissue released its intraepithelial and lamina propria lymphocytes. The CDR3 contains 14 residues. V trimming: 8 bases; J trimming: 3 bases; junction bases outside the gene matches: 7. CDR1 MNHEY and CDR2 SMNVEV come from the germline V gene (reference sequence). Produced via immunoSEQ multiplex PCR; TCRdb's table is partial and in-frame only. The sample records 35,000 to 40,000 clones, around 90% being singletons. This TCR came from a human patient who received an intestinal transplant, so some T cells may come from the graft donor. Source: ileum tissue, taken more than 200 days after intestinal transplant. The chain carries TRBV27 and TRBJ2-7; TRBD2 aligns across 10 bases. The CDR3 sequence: CASGRASGSYEQYF. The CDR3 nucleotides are TGTGCCAGCGGGAGGGCTAGCGGGAGCTACGAGCAGTACTTC.